Below are 6 T cell receptor beta chains sequenced from a single sample in a study of CD4 and CD8 cells across lung adenocarcinoma regions. TCRdb reprocessed the PCR reads via MiXCR and lists one record per CDR3 protein. In the table there are tens of thousands of distinct CDR3 sequences, 54% of which are singletons. Sequenced material: CD8+ T cells from the center of a lung tumor. These receptor sequences come from a female donor with lung adenocarcinoma. The CD4 and CD8 labels of this study may be unreliable.

A single count supports this clonotype. The CDR3 DNA reads TGTGCCAGCAGTGAGGAACTAGCGGACCTCTACGAGCAGTACTTC. This gives the protein CASSEELADLYEQYF. This chain links TRBV6-1 with TRBJ2-5, with 8 bases aligning to TRBD2. The J call may be incorrect, as the DNA end agrees better with TRBJ2-7. CDR1 MNHNS and CDR2 SASEGT come from the germline V gene. The CDR3 is made up of 15 amino acids.

Note on this clonotype: A read error is likely, as this CDR3 ends without the conserved phenylalanine or tryptophan. The V and J genes are TRBV6-1 and TRBJ2-1; 15 nucleotides agree with TRBD2. Germline V gene lookup returns CDR1 MNHNS and CDR2 SASEGT. The ends lost 2 bases at V and 4 bases at J; junction bases unmatched: 6. This CDR3 spans 18 amino acids. CDR3 sequence (DNA): TGTGCCAGCAGTGAATGGGGACTAGCGGGAGGTACATACAATGAGCAGTTCCTC. This sequence encodes CASSEWGLAGGTYNEQFL.

This clonotype has just one count. V gene TRBV6-1 combines with J gene TRBJ2-1; 7 bases fit TRBD1. The CDR3 loop spans 13 amino acids. CDR1 and CDR2 from the germline V gene are MNHNS and SASEGT. After removal of 6 bases from V and 13 bases from J, the junction contained 12 bases not matched to a gene. The CDR3 DNA is TGTGCCAGCAGACAGGGGAGCGCGGAGACCCAGTTCTTC. This encodes CASRQGSAETQFF.

The chain carries TRBV10-2 and TRBJ2-2; 9 positions match TRBD2. The V gene's germline CDR1 is WSHSY and CDR2 SAAADI. V shed 7 bases, J shed 11 bases, and the junction held 11 bases outside the gene matches. This CDR3 spans 14 amino acids. CDR3 loop: CASKLAGRNDELFF. The CDR3 nucleotides are TGCGCCAGCAAGCTAGCGGGGAGAAACGATGAGCTGTTTTTT.

This clonotype came up a few times. The chain employs TRBV6-2 or TRBV6-3 and TRBJ2-7, with TRBD2 matching 8 bases. In germline, CDR1 is MNHEY, CDR2 SVGEGT. This CDR3 contains 13 residues. J gave up 7 bases and V 7 bases, and 9 bases lay outside the gene matches. The CDR3 DNA sequence: TGTGCCAGCAAAATCCCGGGACTAGATGAGCAGTACGTC. Protein: CASKIPGLDEQYV.

The chain carries TRBV28 and TRBJ2-1, with 10 positions matching TRBD2. Germline CDR1 and CDR2: MDHEN and SYDVKM. The CDR3 extends over 19 amino acids. Trimming cost V 4 bases and J 4 bases; bases outside gene matches: 16. The CDR3 here is CASSSPILRLAGPYNEQFF. CDR3 coding DNA: TGTGCCAGCAGTTCCCCTATCCTGAGACTAGCGGGTCCATACAATGAGCAGTTCTTC.